The clone carrying this T cell receptor beta chain occurred a few times. Its target is not known. These data are taken from a study of T cells in Graves' hyperthyroidism and ophthalmopathy. Study-wide results and limits: Peripheral blood also featured most of the thyroid clonotypes expanded above 0.001.

The CDR3 covers 15 residues. Looked up from germline, CDR1 is MDHEN and CDR2 is SYDVKM. V was pared by 2 bases and J by 3 bases, with 14 bases between. Amplified TCR beta CDR3 regions came from RNA transcripts. The study used the HTBI primer set for a first-round RT-PCR of the TCR CDR3. In TCRdb, the multiplex PCR reads were re-called with MiXCR into one record per CDR3 protein. The data show about 200,000 distinct CDR3 sequences, 17% seen once. For Graves' hyperthyroidism to be stable, ophthalmopathy could not progress within 18 months. Uncontrolled infections, other autoimmune diseases, pregnancy or lactation led to exclusion of patients.

This sequence joins TRBV28 and TRBJ2-7; no definite D call. Material for sequencing was blood. The source of this sequence is a woman aged 45-65 years with Graves' hyperthyroidism. The CDR3 reads CASSLGLNRNYEQYF. The CDR3 DNA reads as TGTGCCAGCAGTTTAGGATTGAACAGAAACTACGAGCAGTACTTC.